Below are 6 T cell receptor beta chains sequenced from a single sample in a study of human T cells and chemical hapten exposure listed by TCRdb under 2021. Taken with the paper, the label for time point translates to: patch test 2, 6 weeks after DPC sensitization. The treatment or condition label here, explained by the study, means: therapeutic diphenylcyclopropenone sensitization with weekly scalp DPC. Libraries were made using RACE. Sequencer: NextSeq 500. The public reads were reprocessed in TCRdb via fastp at Q25 and MiXCR, keeping in-frame beta chains. Here each entry gathers all rows of one CDR3 protein and keeps the most common genes and DNA. The sample includes over 70,000 distinct CDR3 sequences, with around 8.8% observed a single time. 3% to 4.5% of the sample rests with the top ten. Sequencing used whole blood, obtained in connection with sensitization to the hapten diphenylcyclopropenone (DPC). Source of these receptors: a woman aged 50 to 60 with alopecia areata. Some clones in this sample may be carry-over from other donors' samples.

This clonotype was detected a few times. The V gene is TRBV20-1, the J gene TRBJ2-1; 13 bases are a match to TRBD2. The CDR3 extends over 17 amino acids. Trimming removed 6 bases from V and 8 bases from J; junction bases left unmatched: 16. Germline loops: CDR1 DFQATT, CDR2 SNEGSKA (reference sequence). CDR3 coding DNA: TGCAGTGCCGCGCCTCTCCCGGGACTAGCGGGGTTGGATGAGCAGTTCTTC. This gives the protein CSAAPLPGLAGLDEQFF.

The gene calls are TRBV2 and TRBJ2-3; 7 positions match TRBD2. CDR3 length equals 14 residues. Germline assignment: CDR1 SNHLY and CDR2 FYNNEI. V shed 4 bases, J shed 1 base, and the junction held 2 bases outside the gene matches. CDR3 bases: TGTGCCAGCAGTGGTGGGGGGGGCACAGATACGCAGTATTTT. This gives the protein CASSGGGGTDTQYF.

V usage is TRBV10-3 and J usage is TRBJ2-3, with D perhaps matching TRBD1 (6 bases). The ends were cut back, 3 bases at V and 1 base at J, with 20 bases in the middle. The CDR3 sequence is 18 residues long. In germline, CDR1 is ENHRY, CDR2 SYGVKD. The CDR3 nucleotides are TGTGCCATCAGTGAATTTCACCAGGACAGCCCCCGCACAGATACGCAGTATTTT. Protein product: CAISEFHQDSPRTDTQYF.

The chain joins TRBV28 to TRBJ1-1; D may be TRBD1 (6 bases). The CDR3 spans 15 residues. Germline CDR1 MDHEN, CDR2 SYDVKM. The V end lost 3 bases, the J end lost 5 bases, and 16 bases lay between the germline ends. For the CDR3, the DNA is TGTGCCAGCAGTTTTGGGACATCTCCGGGAACTGAAGCTTTCTTT. Translated, it gives CASSFGTSPGTEAFF. The full variable domain, its missing parts supplied by reference TRBV28 and TRBJ1-1, is DVKVTQSSRYLVKRTGEKVFLECVQDMDHENMFWYRQDPGLGLRLIYFSYDVKMKEKGDIPEGYSVSREKKERFSLILESASTNQTSMYLCASSFGTSPGTEAFFGQGTRLTVV.

The table lists this clonotype with many counts. This chain links TRBV5-1 with TRBJ1-1, with D perhaps matching TRBD1 (5 bases). V lost 0 bases and J 2 bases, leaving 17 bases between the germline ends. The CDR3 is 17 amino acids. The germline V gene has CDR1 SGHRS and CDR2 YFSETQ. The CDR3 protein is CASSLAGQGGVNTEAFF. Written as DNA, the CDR3 is TGCGCCAGCAGCTTGGCCGGTCAGGGAGGGGTAAACACTGAAGCTTTCTTT.

This clonotype was observed many times. The chain joins TRBV24-1 to TRBJ2-4, with D unclear. V was cut by 1 base and J by 9 bases, with 3 bases left in between. The CDR3 is 11 residues long. Germline CDR1 KGHDR, CDR2 SFDVKD. The CDR3 DNA sequence: TGTGCCACCAGTGATTTTGGCATTCAGTACTTC. It codes for CATSDFGIQYF.